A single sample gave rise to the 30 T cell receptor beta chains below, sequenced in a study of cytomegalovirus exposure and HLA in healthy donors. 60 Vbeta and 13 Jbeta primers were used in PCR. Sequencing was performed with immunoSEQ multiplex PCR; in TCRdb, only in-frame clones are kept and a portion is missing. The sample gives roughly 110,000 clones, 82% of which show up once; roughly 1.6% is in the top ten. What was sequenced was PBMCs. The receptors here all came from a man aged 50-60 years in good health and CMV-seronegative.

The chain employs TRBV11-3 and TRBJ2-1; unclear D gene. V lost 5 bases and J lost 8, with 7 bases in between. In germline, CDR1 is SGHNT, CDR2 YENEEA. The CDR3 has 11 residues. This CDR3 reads CASSTQDEQFF. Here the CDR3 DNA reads TGTGCCAGCAGCACCCAGGATGAGCAGTTCTTC.

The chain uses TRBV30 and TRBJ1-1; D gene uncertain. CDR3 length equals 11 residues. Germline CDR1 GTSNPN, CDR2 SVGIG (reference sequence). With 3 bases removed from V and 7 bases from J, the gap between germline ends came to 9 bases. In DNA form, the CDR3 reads TGTGCCTGGAGCGGTACGGGTGAAGCTTTCTTT. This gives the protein CAWSGTGEAFF. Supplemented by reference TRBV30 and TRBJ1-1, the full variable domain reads SQTIHQWPATLVQPVGSPLSLECTVEGTSNPNLYWYRQAAGRGLQLLFYSVGIGQISSEVPQNLSASRPQDRQFILSSKKLLLSDSGFYLCAWSGTGEAFFGQGTRLTVV.

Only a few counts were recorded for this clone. The CDR3 loop is CAIEGDDGYTF. DNA for the CDR3: TGTGCCATCGAGGGGGATGATGGCTACACCTTC. The chain has TRBV10-3 and TRBJ1-2; D perhaps matches TRBD1 (6 bases). CDR1 and CDR2 (germline): ENHRY, SYGVKD. V lost 8 bases and J 6 bases, leaving 10 bases between the germline ends. This CDR3 is 11 amino acids long.

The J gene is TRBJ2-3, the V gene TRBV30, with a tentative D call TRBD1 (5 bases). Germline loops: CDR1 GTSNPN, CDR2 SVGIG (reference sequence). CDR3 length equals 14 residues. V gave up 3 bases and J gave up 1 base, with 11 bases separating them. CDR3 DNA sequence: TGTGCCTGGAGCCGCAGGGTGGGCACAGATACGCAGTATTTT. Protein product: CAWSRRVGTDTQYF.

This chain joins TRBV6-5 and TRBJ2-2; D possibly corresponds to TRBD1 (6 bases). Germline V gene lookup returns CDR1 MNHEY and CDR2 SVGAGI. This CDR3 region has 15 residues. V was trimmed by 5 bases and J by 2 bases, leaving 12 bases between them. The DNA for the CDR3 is TGTGCCAGCAGTAGGGACATAGGAAACACCGGGGAGCTGTTTTTT. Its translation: CASSRDIGNTGELFF.

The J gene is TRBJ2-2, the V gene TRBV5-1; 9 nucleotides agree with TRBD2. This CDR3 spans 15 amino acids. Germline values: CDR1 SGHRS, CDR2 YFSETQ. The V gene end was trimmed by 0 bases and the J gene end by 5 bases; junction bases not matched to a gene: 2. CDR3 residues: CASSLVGLATGELFF. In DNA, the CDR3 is TGCGCCAGCAGCTTGGTGGGACTAGCAACCGGGGAGCTGTTTTTT.

CDR3 in amino acids: CATVPSGVTRGETQYF. The CDR3 DNA reads as TGTGCCACCGTCCCTAGCGGGGTGACAAGGGGAGAGACCCAGTACTTC. The chain has TRBV19 and TRBJ2-5, with 9 bases that match TRBD2. The germline CDR1 and CDR2 sequences are LNHDA and SQIVND (reference sequence). CDR3 size: 16 residues. The junction had 16 bases not matched to a gene; V was cut back by 10 bases and J by 4 bases.

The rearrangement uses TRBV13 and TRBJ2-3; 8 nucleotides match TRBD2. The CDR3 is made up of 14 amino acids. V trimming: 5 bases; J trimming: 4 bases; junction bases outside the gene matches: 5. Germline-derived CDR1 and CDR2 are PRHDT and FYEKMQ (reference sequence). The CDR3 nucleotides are TGTGCCAGCAGCCTCCTCGGGGGGGCAGATACGCAGTATTTT. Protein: CASSLLGGADTQYF.

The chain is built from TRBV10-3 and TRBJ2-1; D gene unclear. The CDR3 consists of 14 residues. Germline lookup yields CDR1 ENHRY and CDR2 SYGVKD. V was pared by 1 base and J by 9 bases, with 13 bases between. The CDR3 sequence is CAISELIELGEQFF. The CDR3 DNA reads TGTGCCATCAGTGAGTTGATCGAACTCGGTGAGCAGTTCTTC.

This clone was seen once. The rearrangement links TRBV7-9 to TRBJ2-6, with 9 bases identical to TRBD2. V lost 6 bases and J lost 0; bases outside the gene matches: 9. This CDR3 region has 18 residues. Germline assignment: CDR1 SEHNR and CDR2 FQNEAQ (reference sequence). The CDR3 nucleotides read TGTGCCAGCAGGGAAGCGGGGGGCCCTTCCTCTGGGGCCAACGTCCTGACTTTC. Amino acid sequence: CASREAGGPSSGANVLTF.

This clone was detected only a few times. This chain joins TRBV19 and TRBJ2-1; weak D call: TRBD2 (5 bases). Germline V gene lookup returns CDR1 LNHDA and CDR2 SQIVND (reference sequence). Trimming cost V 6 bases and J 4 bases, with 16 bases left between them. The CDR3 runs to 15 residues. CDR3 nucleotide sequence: TGTGCCAGTAGGGCCTCGGGGAAGAAATACAATGAGCAGTTCTTC. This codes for CASRASGKKYNEQFF.

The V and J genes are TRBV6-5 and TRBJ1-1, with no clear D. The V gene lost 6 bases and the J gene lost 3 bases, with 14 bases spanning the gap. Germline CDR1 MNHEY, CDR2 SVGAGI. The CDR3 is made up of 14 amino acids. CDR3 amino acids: CASSDRRVHTEAFF. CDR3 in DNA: TGTGCCAGCAGCGATCGACGGGTTCACACTGAAGCTTTCTTT.

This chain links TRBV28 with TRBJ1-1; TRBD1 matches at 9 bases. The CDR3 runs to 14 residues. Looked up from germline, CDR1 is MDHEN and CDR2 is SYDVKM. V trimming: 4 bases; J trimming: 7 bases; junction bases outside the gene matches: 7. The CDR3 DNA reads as TGTGCCAGCAGTTCTCGGACAGGGGCGAATGAAGCTTTCTTT. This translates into CASSSRTGANEAFF.

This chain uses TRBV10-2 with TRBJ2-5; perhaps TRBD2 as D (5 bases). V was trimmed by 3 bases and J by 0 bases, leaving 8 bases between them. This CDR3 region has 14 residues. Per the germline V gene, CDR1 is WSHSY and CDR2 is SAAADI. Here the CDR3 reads CASSDTGNQETQYF. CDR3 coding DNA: TGCGCCAGCAGTGACACGGGGAACCAAGAGACCCAGTACTTC.

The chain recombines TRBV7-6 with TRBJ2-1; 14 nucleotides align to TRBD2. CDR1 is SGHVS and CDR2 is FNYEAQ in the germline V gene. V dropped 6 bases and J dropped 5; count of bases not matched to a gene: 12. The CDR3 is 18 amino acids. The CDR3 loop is CASRAGTSGGRGDNEQFF. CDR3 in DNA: TGTGCCAGCAGGGCCGGGACTAGCGGGGGCCGGGGGGACAATGAGCAGTTCTTC.

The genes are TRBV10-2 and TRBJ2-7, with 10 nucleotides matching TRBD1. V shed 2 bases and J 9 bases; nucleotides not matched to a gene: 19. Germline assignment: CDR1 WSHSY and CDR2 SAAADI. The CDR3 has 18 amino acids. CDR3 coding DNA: TGCGCCAGCAGTGAGACCCAAGGCGGACAGGGGGTTGTTTCCGGGCAGTACGTC. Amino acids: CASSETQGGQGVVSGQYV.

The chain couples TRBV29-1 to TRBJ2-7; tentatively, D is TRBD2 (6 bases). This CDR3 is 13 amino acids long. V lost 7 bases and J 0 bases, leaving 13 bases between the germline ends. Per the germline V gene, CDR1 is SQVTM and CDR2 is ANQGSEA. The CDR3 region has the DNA TGCAGCGCGGGGACTGCGAGCTCCTACGAGCAGTACTTC. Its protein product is CSAGTASSYEQYF.

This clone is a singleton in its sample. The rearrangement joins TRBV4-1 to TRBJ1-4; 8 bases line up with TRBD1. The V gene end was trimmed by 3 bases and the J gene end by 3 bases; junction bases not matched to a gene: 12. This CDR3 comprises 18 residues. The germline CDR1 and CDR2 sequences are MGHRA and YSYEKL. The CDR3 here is CASSHDRGILPANEKLFF. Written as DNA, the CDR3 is TGCGCCAGCAGCCACGACAGGGGTATCCTTCCGGCTAATGAAAAACTGTTTTTT.

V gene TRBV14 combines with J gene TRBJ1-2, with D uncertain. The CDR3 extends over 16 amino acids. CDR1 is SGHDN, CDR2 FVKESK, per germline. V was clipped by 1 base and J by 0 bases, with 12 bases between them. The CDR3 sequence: CASSQGSGTTNYGYTF. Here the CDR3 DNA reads TGTGCCAGCAGCCAAGGGAGTGGAACGACTAACTATGGCTACACCTTC.

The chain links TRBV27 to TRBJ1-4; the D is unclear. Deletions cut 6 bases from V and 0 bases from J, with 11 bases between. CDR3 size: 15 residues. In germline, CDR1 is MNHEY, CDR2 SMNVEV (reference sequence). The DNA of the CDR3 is TGTGCCAGCAGGACGGTCAGCGCAACTAATGAAAAACTGTTTTTT. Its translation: CASRTVSATNEKLFF.

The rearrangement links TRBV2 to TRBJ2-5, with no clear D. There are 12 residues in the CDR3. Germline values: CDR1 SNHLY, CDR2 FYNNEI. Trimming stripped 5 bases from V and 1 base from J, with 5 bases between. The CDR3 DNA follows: TGTGCCAGCAGTTACTCCCAAGAGACCCAGTACTTC. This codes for CASSYSQETQYF.

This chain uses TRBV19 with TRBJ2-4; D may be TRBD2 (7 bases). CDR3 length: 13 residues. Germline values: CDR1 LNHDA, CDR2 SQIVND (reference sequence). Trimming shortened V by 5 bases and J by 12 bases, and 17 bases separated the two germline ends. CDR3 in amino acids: CASSDRGEGYQYF. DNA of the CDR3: TGTGCCAGTAGTGATAGGGGGGAGGGGTATCAGTACTTC.

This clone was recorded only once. CDR3 in amino acids: CASSPWRGDEQFF. Here the CDR3 DNA reads TGTGCCAGCAGTCCGTGGCGGGGAGATGAGCAGTTCTTC. The chain couples TRBV13 to TRBJ2-1; the D gene is possibly TRBD2 (6 bases). In germline, CDR1 is PRHDT, CDR2 FYEKMQ (reference sequence). V gave up 6 bases and J gave up 8 bases, with 14 bases separating them. The CDR3 length is 13 residues.

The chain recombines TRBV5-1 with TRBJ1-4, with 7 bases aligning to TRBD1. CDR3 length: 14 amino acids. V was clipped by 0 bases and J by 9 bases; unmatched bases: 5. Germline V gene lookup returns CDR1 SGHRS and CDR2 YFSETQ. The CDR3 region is CASSLEDRWKKLFF. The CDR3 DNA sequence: TGCGCCAGCAGCTTGGAGGACAGGTGGAAAAAACTGTTTTTT.

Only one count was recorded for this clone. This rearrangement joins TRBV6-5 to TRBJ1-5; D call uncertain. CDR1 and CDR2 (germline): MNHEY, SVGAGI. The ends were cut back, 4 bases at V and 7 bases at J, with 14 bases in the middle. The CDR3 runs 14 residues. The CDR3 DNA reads TGTGCCAGCAGTTTACAGTCTGCCGGCCAGCCCCAGCATTTT. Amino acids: CASSLQSAGQPQHF.

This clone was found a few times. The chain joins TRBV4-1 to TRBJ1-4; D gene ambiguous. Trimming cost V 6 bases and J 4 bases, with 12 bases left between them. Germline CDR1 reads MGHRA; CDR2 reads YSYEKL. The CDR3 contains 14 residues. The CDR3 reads CASSSYGFNEKLFF. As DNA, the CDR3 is TGCGCCAGCAGTTCTTACGGGTTTAATGAAAAACTGTTTTTT.

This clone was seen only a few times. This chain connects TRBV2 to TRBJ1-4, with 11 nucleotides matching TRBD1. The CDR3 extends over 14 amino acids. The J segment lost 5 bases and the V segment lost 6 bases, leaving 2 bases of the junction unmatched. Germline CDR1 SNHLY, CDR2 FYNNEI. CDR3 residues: CASSWDRGNEKLFF. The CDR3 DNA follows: TGTGCCAGCAGCTGGGACAGGGGGAATGAAAAACTGTTTTTT.

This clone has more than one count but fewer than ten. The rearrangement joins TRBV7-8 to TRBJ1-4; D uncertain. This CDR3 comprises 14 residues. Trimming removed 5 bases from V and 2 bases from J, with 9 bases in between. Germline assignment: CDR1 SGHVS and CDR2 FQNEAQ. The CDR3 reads CASSQTTTNEKLFF. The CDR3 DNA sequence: TGTGCCAGCAGCCAAACAACGACTAATGAAAAACTGTTTTTT. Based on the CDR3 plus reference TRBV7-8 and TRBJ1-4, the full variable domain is GAGVSQSPRYKVAKRGQDVALRCDPISGHVSLFWYQQALGQGPEFLTYFQNEAQLDKSGLPSDRFFAERPEGSVSTLKIQRTQQEDSAVYLCASSQTTTNEKLFFGSGTQLSVL.

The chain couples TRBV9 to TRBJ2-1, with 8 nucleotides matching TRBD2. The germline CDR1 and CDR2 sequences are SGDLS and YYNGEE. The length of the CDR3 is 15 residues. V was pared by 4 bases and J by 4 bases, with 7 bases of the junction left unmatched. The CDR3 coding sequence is TGTGCCAGCAGCCCTGGACTAGCTTGGTACAATGAGCAGTTCTTC. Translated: CASSPGLAWYNEQFF.

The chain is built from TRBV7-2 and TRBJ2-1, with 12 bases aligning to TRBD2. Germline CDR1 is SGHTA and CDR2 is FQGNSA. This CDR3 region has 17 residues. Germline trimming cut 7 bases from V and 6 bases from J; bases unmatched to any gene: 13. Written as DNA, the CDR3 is TGTGCCAGCAACCCTCCCCGTCTAGCGGGGGGGCGCAATGAGCAGTTCTTC. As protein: CASNPPRLAGGRNEQFF.